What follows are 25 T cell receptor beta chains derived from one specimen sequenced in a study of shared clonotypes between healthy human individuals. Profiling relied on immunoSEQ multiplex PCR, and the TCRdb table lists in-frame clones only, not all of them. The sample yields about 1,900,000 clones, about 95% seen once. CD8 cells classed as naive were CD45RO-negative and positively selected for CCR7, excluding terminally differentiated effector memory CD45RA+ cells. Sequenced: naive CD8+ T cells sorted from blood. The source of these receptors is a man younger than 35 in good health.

DNA of the CDR3: TGTGCCAGCAGCTGGGAGCTAGCGGGGGGGACCTACGAGCAGTACTTC. Its protein product is CASSWELAGGTYEQYF. The chain uses TRBV7-2 and TRBJ2-7; 12 bases map to TRBD2. The V gene end was trimmed by 4 bases and the J gene end by 2 bases; junction bases not matched to a gene: 6. Germline CDR1 reads SGHTA; CDR2 reads FQGNSA. The CDR3 is 16 residues long.

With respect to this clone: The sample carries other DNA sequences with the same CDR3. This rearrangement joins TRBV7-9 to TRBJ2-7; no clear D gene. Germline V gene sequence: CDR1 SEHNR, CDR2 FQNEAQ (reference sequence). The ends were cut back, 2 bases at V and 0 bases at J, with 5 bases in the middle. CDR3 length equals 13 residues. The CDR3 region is CASSLTDSYEQYF. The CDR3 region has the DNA TGTGCCAGCAGCTTAACGGACTCCTACGAGCAGTACTTC.

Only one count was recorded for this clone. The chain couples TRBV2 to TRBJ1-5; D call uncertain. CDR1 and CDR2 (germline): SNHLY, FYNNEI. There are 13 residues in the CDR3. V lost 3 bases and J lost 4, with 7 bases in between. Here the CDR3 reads CASSDDGNQPQHF. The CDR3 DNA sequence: TGTGCCAGCAGTGACGACGGAAATCAGCCCCAGCATTTT. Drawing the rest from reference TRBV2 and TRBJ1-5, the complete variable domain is EPEVTQTPSHQVTQMGQEVILRCVPISNHLYFYWYRQILGQKVEFLVSFYNNEISEKSEIFDDQFSVERPDGSNFTLKIRSTKLEDSAMYFCASSDDGNQPQHFGDGTRLSIL.

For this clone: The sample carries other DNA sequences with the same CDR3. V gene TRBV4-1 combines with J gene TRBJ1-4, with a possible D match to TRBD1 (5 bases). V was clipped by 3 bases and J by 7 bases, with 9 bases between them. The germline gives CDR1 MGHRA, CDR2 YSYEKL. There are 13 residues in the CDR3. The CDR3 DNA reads TGCGCCAGCAGCCAGGGGGGTGGTGAAAAACTGTTTTTT. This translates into CASSQGGGEKLFF.

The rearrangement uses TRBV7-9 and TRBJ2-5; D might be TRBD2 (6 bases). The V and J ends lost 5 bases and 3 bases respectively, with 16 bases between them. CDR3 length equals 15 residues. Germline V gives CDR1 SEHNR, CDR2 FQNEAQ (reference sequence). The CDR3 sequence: CASSLVVVAEETQYF. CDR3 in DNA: TGTGCCAGCAGCCTTGTCGTAGTAGCGGAAGAGACCCAGTACTTC. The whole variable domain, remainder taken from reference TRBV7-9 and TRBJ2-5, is DTGVSQNPRHKITKRGQNVTFRCDPISEHNRLYWYRQTLGQGPEFLTYFQNEAQLEKSRLLSDRFSAERPKGSFSTLEIQRTEQGDSAMYLCASSLVVVAEETQYFGPGTRLLVL.

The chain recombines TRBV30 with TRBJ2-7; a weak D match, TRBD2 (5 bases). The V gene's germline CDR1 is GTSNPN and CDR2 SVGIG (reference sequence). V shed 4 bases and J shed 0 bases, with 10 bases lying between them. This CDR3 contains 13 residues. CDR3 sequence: CAWKDRGSYEQYF. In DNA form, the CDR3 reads TGTGCCTGGAAAGACCGGGGCTCCTACGAGCAGTACTTC.

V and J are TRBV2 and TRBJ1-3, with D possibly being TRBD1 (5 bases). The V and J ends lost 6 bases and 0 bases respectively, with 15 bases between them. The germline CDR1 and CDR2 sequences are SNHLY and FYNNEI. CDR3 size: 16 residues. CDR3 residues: CASSTGTEVSGNTIYF. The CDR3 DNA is TGTGCCAGCAGCACCGGGACCGAGGTCTCTGGAAACACCATATATTTT.

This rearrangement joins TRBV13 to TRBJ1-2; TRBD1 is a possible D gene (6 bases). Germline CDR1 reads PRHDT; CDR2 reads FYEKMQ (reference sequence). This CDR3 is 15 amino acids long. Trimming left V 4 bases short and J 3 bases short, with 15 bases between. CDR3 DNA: TGTGCCAGCAGCTCCACAGGGTTTATCGACTATGGCTACACCTTC. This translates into CASSSTGFIDYGYTF.

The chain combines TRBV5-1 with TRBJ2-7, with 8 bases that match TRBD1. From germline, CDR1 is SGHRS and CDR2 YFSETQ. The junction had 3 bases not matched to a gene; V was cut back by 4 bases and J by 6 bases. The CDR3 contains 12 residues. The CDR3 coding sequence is TGCGCCAGCAGCCCTACAGGGGGCGAGCAGTACTTC. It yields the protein CASSPTGGEQYF.

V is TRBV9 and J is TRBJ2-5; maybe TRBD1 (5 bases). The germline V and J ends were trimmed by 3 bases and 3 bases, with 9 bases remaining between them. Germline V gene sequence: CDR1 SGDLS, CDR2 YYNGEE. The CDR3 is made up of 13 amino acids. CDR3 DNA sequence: TGTGCCAGCAGCGGGGCAGGGAAAGAGACCCAGTACTTC. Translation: CASSGAGKETQYF.

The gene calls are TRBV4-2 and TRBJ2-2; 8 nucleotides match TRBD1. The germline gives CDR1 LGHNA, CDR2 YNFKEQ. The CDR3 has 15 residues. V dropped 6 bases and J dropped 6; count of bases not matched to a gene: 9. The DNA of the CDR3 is TGTGCCAGCAGTCCCGCCCAGGGGGCGCCCGGGGAGCTGTTTTTT. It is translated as CASSPAQGAPGELFF.

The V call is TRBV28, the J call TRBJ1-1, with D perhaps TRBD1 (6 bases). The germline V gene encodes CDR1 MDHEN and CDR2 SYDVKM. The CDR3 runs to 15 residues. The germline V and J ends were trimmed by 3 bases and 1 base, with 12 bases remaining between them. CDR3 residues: CASSFSGRGNTEAFF. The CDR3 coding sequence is TGTGCCAGCAGTTTTTCAGGCAGGGGGAACACTGAAGCTTTCTTT.

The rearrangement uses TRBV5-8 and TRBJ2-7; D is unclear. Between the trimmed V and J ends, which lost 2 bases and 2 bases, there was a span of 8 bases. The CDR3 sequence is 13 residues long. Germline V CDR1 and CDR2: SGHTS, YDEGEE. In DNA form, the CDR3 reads TGTGCCAGCAGCTTCGGCGCAACCTACGAGCAGTACTTC. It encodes CASSFGATYEQYF. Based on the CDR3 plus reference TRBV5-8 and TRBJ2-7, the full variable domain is EAGVTQSPTHLIKTRGQQATLRCSPISGHTSVYWYQQALGLGLQFLLWYDEGEERNRGNFPPRFSGRQFPNYSSELNVNALELEDSALYLCASSFGATYEQYFGPGTRLTVT.

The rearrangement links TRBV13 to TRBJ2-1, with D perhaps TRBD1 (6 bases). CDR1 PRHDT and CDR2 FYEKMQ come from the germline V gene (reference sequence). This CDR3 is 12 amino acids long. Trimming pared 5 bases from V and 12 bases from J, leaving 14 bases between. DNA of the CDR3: TGTGCCAGCAGCACAGACAGGTCCACGCAGTTCTTC. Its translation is CASSTDRSTQFF. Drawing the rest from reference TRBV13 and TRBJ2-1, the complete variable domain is AAGVIQSPRHLIKEKRETATLKCYPIPRHDTVYWYQQGPGQDPQFLISFYEKMQSDKGSIPDRFSAQQFSDYHSELNMSSLELGDSALYFCASSTDRSTQFFGPGTRLTVL.

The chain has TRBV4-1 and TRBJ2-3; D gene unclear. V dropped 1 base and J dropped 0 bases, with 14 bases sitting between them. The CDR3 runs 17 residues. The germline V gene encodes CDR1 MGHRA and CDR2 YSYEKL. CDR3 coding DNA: TGCGCCAGCAGCCAAGGTGTTGCAGGAACAAGCACAGATACGCAGTATTTT. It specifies CASSQGVAGTSTDTQYF.

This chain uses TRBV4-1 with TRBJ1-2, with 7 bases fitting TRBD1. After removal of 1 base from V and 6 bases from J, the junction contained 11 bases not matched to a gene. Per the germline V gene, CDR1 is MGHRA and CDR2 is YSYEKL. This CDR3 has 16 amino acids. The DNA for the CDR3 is TGCGCCAGCAGCCAAGGGAGGGGGCATTTTGGTCATGGCTACACCTTC. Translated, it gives CASSQGRGHFGHGYTF.

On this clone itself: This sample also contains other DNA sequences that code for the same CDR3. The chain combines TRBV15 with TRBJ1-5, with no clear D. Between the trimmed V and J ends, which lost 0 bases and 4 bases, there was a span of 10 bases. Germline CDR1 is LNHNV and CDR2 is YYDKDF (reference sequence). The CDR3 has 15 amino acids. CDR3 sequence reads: CATSRDRASNQPQHF. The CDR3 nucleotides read TGTGCCACCAGCAGAGATAGGGCCTCTAATCAGCCCCAGCATTTT.

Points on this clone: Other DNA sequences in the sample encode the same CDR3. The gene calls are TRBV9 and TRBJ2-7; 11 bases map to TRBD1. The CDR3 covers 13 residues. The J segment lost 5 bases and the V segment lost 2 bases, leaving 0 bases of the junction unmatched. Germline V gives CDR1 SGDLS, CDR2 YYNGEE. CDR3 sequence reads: CASSVGQGDEQYF. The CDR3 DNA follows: TGTGCCAGCAGCGTGGGACAGGGGGACGAGCAGTACTTC.

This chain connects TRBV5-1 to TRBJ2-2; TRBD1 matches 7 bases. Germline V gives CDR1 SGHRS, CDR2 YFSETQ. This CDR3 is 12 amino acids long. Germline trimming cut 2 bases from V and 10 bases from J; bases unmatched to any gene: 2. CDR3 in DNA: TGCGCCAGCAGCTTTACAGGGGAGGAGCTGTTTTTT. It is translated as CASSFTGEELFF.

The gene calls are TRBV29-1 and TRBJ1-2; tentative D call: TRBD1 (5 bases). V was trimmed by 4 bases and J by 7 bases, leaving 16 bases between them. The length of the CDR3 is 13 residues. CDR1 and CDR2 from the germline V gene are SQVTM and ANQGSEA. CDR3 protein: CSVVDSSYGGYTF. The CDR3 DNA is TGCAGCGTTGTTGACAGTTCCTACGGTGGCTACACCTTC.

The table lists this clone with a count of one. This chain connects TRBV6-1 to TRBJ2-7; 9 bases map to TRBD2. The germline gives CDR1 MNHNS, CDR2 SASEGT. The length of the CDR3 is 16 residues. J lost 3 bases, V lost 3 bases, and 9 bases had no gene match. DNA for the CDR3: TGTGCCAGCAGTGAGCTAGCGGGGTCCGCCGGCTACGAGCAGTACTTC. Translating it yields CASSELAGSAGYEQYF.

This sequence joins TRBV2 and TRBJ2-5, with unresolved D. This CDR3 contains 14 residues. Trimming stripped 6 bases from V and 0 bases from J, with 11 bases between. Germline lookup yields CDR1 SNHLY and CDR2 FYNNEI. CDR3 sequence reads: CASSLQYYQETQYF. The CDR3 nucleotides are TGTGCCAGCAGCTTACAGTATTACCAAGAGACCCAGTACTTC.

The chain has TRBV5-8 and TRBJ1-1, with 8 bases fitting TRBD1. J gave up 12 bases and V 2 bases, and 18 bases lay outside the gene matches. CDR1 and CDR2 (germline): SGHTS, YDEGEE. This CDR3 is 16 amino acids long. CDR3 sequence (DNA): TGTGCCAGCAGCTTCAATTATCAGGGGGCGCAGACGAAAACTTTCTTT. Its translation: CASSFNYQGAQTKTFF.

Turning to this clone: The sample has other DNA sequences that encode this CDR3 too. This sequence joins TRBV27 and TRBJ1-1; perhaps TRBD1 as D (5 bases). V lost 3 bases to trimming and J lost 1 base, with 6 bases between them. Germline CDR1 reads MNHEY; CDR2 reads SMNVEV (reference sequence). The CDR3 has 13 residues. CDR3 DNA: TGTGCCAGCAGTTTCGACAGGAACACTGAAGCTTTCTTT. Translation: CASSFDRNTEAFF.

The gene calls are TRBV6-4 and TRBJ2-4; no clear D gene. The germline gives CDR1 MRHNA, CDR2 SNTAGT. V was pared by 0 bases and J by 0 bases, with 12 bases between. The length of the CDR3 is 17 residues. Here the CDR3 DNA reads TGTGCCAGCAGTGACTCAGGAGTCGACCTAGCCAAAAACATTCAGTACTTC. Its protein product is CASSDSGVDLAKNIQYF.